The 17 T cell receptor beta chains in this list originate from one sample, sequenced in a study of blood T cell repertoires in COVID-19. Data came from immunoSEQ multiplex PCR; TCRdb stores just in-frame clones and leaves some out. The top ten clones hold around 14% of a sample with about 150,000 clones, around 91% of them seen once. The sample taken for sequencing was peripheral blood. These receptors were obtained from a woman in her thirties or forties with acute or convalescent COVID-19.

The chain combines TRBV28 with TRBJ1-2; 7 positions agree with TRBD1. CDR3 length: 14 residues. Germline V lookup: CDR1 MDHEN, CDR2 SYDVKM. Germline trimming cut 5 bases from V and 4 bases from J; bases unmatched to any gene: 7. CDR3 nucleotides: TGTGCCAGCAGTGAAACAGGGGACCGCTATGGCTACACCTTC. As protein: CASSETGDRYGYTF.

The V and J genes are TRBV11-2 and TRBJ1-1; tentatively, D is TRBD1 (5 bases). Germline lookup yields CDR1 SGHAT and CDR2 FQNNGV. The germline V and J ends were trimmed by 7 bases and 4 bases, with 19 bases remaining between them. This CDR3 has 15 residues. The CDR3 DNA follows: TGTGCCAGCAACCCCTTAGGACAATATCCCACTGAAGCTTTCTTT. Translating it yields CASNPLGQYPTEAFF.

This clone was detected only once. The chain carries TRBV19 and TRBJ2-5; perhaps TRBD2 as D (6 bases). CDR3 size: 17 residues. Trimming shortened V by 7 bases and J by 4 bases, and 25 bases separated the two germline ends. Germline CDR1 and CDR2: LNHDA and SQIVND (reference sequence). This CDR3 is CASTYPPGLTGVETQYF. The CDR3 DNA follows: TGTGCCAGTACCTATCCCCCTGGGCTAACGGGGGTAGAGACCCAGTACTTC.

The chain couples TRBV19 to TRBJ2-1, with 14 bases that match TRBD2. Germline V gene data show CDR1 as LNHDA and CDR2 as SQIVND (reference sequence). Trimming at V came to 0 bases and at J to 4 bases, leaving 11 bases not matched to a gene. This CDR3 spans 20 amino acids. In DNA form, the CDR3 reads TGTGCCAGTAGTATAGATACTTGGACTAGCGGGGGGTCCGGGTACAATGAGCAGTTCTTC. The encoded protein is CASSIDTWTSGGSGYNEQFF.

J is TRBJ1-1 and V is TRBV7-9; 8 positions match TRBD1. Trimming took 4 bases from V and 7 from J; bases not matched to a gene: 8. Germline CDR1 SEHNR, CDR2 FQNEAQ (reference sequence). This CDR3 comprises 14 residues. As DNA, the CDR3 is TGTGCCAGCAGCTCCGGACAGGGTGCTGTTGAAGCTTTCTTT. It yields the protein CASSSGQGAVEAFF.

For the CDR3, the DNA is TGTGCCAGCAGCACCCTCCCACTAGCGGGGCCCTCCTACAATGAGCAGTTCTTC. This translates into CASSTLPLAGPSYNEQFF. The chain uses TRBV7-6 and TRBJ2-1, with 10 bases that match TRBD2. The junction had 10 bases not matched to a gene; V was cut back by 5 bases and J by 0 bases. Germline CDR1 and CDR2: SGHVS and FNYEAQ. This CDR3 comprises 18 residues.

This chain links TRBV19 with TRBJ1-2, with a weak D call TRBD1 (6 bases). This CDR3 spans 13 amino acids. Germline CDR1 LNHDA, CDR2 SQIVND (reference sequence). Trimming removed 5 bases at V and 5 bases at J, with 12 bases between. CDR3 residues: CASSDTGPYGYTF. The CDR3 DNA is TGTGCCAGTAGTGACACAGGGCCTTATGGCTACACCTTC. Filled out from reference TRBV19 and TRBJ1-2, the complete variable domain reads DGGITQSPKYLFRKEGQNVTLSCEQNLNHDAMYWYRQDPGQGLRLIYYSQIVNDFQKGDIAEGYSVSREKKESFPLTVTSAQKNPTAFYLCASSDTGPYGYTFGSGTRLTVV.

The chain recombines TRBV5-1 with TRBJ1-1, with 9 nucleotides matching TRBD1. Trimming cost V 6 bases and J 4 bases; bases outside gene matches: 4. Germline V gives CDR1 SGHRS, CDR2 YFSETQ. The CDR3 covers 13 residues. This CDR3 is CASNEQGATEAFF. As DNA, the CDR3 is TGCGCCAGCAACGAACAGGGGGCCACTGAAGCTTTCTTT.

The genes are TRBV11-2 and TRBJ1-2; 7 nucleotides match TRBD1. Germline CDR1 reads SGHAT; CDR2 reads FQNNGV. This CDR3 is built from 14 residues. The ends lost 7 bases at V and 2 bases at J; junction bases unmatched: 7. CDR3 nucleotide sequence: TGTGCCAGCACTACCGGGACAGAAAACTATGGCTACACCTTC. It codes for CASTTGTENYGYTF.

V gene TRBV2 combines with J gene TRBJ2-3, with 9 bases lining up with TRBD2. CDR3 size: 17 residues. Germline loops: CDR1 SNHLY, CDR2 FYNNEI. The V segment lost 2 bases and the J segment 2 bases; nucleotides outside the gene matches: 8. The CDR3 DNA sequence: TGTGCCAGCAGTGAATACCTCGGACTAGCGCCCACAGATACGCAGTATTTT. Protein sequence: CASSEYLGLAPTDTQYF.

The CDR3 DNA follows: TGTGCCAGCAGTTTAACGCCGGGACTAGCGGGCACAGATACGCAGTATTTT. This gives the protein CASSLTPGLAGTDTQYF. The chain joins TRBV27 to TRBJ2-3, with 11 bases identical to TRBD2. V shed 2 bases, J shed 1 base, and the junction held 5 bases outside the gene matches. In germline, CDR1 is MNHEY, CDR2 SMNVEV (reference sequence). This CDR3 has 17 amino acids.

The V gene is TRBV28, the J gene TRBJ1-1, with no clear D. This CDR3 has 12 residues. With 6 bases removed from V and 5 bases from J, the gap between germline ends came to 10 bases. Looked up from germline, CDR1 is MDHEN and CDR2 is SYDVKM. In DNA, the CDR3 is TGTGCCAGCAGAGGAGGTCGGACTGAAGCTTTCTTT. Translating it yields CASRGGRTEAFF.

This clone showed up just once. This sequence joins TRBV2 and TRBJ2-2; TRBD1 agrees at 8 bases. The CDR3 spans 13 residues. Germline V gives CDR1 SNHLY, CDR2 FYNNEI. Trimming removed 6 bases from V and 4 bases from J; junction bases left unmatched: 1. The DNA for the CDR3 is TGTGCCAGCAGGACAGGGGTCACCGGGGAGCTGTTTTTT. It translates to CASRTGVTGELFF. Drawing the rest from reference TRBV2 and TRBJ2-2, the complete variable domain is EPEVTQTPSHQVTQMGQEVILRCVPISNHLYFYWYRQILGQKVEFLVSFYNNEISEKSEIFDDQFSVERPDGSNFTLKIRSTKLEDSAMYFCASRTGVTGELFFGEGSRLTVL.

CDR3: CASRADVDSQPQHF. CDR3 in DNA: TGTGCCAGCAGAGCTGACGTGGACAGTCAGCCCCAGCATTTT. This chain links TRBV2 with TRBJ1-5, with a weak D call TRBD1 (6 bases). V was pared by 6 bases and J by 6 bases, with 15 bases between. The CDR3 is 14 residues long. The germline V gene has CDR1 SNHLY and CDR2 FYNNEI.

DNA of the CDR3: TGTGCCAGCAGCCAAACCACGACAGGGGGAAACGAGCAGTACTTC. As protein: CASSQTTTGGNEQYF. This chain links TRBV11-2 with TRBJ2-7; 9 bases map to TRBD1. V trimming: 5 bases; J trimming: 5 bases; junction bases outside the gene matches: 10. Germline CDR1 reads SGHAT; CDR2 reads FQNNGV. There are 15 residues in the CDR3.

The chain employs TRBV10-3 and TRBJ2-3, with TRBD2 matching over 12 bases. V lost 4 bases and J lost 2; bases outside the gene matches: 4. The CDR3 is made up of 16 amino acids. Germline V gene data show CDR1 as ENHRY and CDR2 as SYGVKD. CDR3 amino acids: CAISALAGGLTDTQYF. CDR3 nucleotides: TGTGCCATCAGTGCCCTAGCGGGAGGGCTCACAGATACGCAGTATTTT.

The chain uses TRBV3-1 (or the pseudogene TRBV3-2) and TRBJ1-5, with 7 positions matching TRBD1. J was trimmed by 13 bases and V by 4 bases; bases with no gene match: 7. CDR1 LGHDT and CDR2 YNNKEL come from the germline V gene (reference sequence). The CDR3 is made up of 12 amino acids. CDR3 loop: CASSPHRGLQHF. The CDR3 DNA sequence: TGTGCCAGCAGCCCGCACAGGGGTCTGCAGCATTTT.